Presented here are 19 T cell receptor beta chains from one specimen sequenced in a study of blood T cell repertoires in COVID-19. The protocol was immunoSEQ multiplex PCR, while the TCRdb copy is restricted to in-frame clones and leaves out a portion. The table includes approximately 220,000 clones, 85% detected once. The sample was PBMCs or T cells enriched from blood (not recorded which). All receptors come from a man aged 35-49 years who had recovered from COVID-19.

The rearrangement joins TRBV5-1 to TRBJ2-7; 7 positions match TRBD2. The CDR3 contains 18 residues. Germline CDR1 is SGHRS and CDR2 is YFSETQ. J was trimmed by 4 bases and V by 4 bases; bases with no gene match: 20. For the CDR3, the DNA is TGCGCCAGCAGCCCAGGGACTAATCAAGGCCCAAAAAGTTACGAGCAGTACTTC. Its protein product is CASSPGTNQGPKSYEQYF. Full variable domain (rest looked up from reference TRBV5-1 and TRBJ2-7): KAGVTQTPRYLIKTRGQQVTLSCSPISGHRSVSWYQQTPGQGLQFLFEYFSETQRNKGNFPGRFSGRQFSNSRSEMNVSTLELGDSALYLCASSPGTNQGPKSYEQYFGPGTRLTVT.

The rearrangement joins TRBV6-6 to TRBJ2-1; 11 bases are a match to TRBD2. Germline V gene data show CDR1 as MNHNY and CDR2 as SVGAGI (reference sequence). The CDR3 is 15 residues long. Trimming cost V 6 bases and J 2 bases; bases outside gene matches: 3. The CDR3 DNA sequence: TGTGCCAGCAGCCTACTAGCGGGGGCCTACAATGAGCAGTTCTTC. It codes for CASSLLAGAYNEQFF.

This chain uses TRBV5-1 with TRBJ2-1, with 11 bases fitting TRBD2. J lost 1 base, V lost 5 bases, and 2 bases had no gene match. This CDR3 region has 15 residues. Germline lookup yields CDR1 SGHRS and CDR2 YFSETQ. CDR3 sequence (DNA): TGCGCCAGCAGACTAGCGGGAGAATCCTACAATGAGCAGTTCTTC. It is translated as CASRLAGESYNEQFF. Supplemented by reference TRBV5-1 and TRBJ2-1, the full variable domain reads KAGVTQTPRYLIKTRGQQVTLSCSPISGHRSVSWYQQTPGQGLQFLFEYFSETQRNKGNFPGRFSGRQFSNSRSEMNVSTLELGDSALYLCASRLAGESYNEQFFGPGTRLTVL.

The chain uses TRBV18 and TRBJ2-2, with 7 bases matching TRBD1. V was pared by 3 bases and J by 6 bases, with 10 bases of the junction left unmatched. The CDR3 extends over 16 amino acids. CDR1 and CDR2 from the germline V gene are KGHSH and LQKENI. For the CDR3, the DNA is TGTGCCAGCTCACCGCAACAGGGGTCCCCGGCCGGGGAGCTGTTTTTT. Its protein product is CASSPQQGSPAGELFF.

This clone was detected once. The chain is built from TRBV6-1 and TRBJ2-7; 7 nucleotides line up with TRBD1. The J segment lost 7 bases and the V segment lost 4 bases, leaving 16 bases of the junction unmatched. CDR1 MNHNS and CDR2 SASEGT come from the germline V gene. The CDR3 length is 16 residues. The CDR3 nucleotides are TGTGCCAGCAGTGGAATTTCCGGGACAGAAGATCGGGAGCAGTACTTC. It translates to CASSGISGTEDREQYF.

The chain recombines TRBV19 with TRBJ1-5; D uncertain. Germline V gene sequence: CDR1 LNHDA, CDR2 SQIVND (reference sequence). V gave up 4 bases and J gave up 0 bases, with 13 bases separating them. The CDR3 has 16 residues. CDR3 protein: CASSTAGYYSNQPQHF. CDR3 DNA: TGTGCCAGTAGTACGGCAGGATATTATAGCAATCAGCCCCAGCATTTT.

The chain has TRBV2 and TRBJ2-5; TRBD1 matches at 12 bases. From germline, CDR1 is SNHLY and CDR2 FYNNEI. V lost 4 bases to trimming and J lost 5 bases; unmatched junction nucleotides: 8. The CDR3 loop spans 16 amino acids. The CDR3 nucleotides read TGTGCCAGCAGTGGCAGGGACAGGGGGCGGGGGGAGACCCAGTACTTC. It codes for CASSGRDRGRGETQYF.

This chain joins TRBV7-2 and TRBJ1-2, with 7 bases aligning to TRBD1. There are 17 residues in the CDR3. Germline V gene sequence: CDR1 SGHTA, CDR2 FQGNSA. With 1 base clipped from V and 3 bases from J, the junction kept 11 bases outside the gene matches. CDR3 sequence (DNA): TGTGCCAGCAGCTTAGGAACAGGGGCAACGGGTGACTATGGCTACACCTTC. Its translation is CASSLGTGATGDYGYTF. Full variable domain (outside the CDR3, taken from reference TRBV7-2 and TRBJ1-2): GAGVSQSPSNKVTEKGKDVELRCDPISGHTALYWYRQSLGQGLEFLIYFQGNSAPDKSGLPSDRFSAERTGGSVSTLTIQRTQQEDSAVYLCASSLGTGATGDYGYTFGSGTRLTVV.

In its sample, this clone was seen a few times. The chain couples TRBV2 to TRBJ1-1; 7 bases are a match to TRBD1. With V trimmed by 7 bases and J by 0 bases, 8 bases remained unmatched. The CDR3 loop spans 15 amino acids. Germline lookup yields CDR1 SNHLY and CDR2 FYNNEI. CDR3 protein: CASTLGGRMNTEAFF. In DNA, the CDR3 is TGTGCCAGCACCCTAGGGGGCAGGATGAACACTGAAGCTTTCTTT. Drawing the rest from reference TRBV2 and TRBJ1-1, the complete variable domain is EPEVTQTPSHQVTQMGQEVILRCVPISNHLYFYWYRQILGQKVEFLVSFYNNEISEKSEIFDDQFSVERPDGSNFTLKIRSTKLEDSAMYFCASTLGGRMNTEAFFGQGTRLTVV.

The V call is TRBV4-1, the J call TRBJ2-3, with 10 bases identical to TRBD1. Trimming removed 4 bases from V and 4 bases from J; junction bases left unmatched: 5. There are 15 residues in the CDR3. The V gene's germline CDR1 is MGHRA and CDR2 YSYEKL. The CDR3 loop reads CASSRTGGGADTQYF. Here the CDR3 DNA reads TGCGCCAGCAGCCGGACAGGGGGGGGTGCAGATACGCAGTATTTT.

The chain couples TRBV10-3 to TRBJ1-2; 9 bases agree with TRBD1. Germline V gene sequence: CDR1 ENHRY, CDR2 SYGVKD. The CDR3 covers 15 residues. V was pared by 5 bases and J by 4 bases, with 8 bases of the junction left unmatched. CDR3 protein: CAISREGQGAYGYTF. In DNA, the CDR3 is TGTGCCATCAGTCGGGAGGGACAGGGTGCCTATGGCTACACCTTC.

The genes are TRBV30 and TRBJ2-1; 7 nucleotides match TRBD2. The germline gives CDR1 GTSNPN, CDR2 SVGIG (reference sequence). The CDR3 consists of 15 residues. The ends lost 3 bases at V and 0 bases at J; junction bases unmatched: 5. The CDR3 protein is CAWSYGRFSYNEQFF. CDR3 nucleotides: TGTGCCTGGAGCTACGGGAGGTTCTCCTACAATGAGCAGTTCTTC.

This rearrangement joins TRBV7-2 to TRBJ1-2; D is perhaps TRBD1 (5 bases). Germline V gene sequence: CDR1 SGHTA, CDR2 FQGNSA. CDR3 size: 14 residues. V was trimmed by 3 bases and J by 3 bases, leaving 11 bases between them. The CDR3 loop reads CASSFSGGYYGYTF. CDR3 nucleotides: TGTGCCAGCAGCTTTTCCGGGGGGTACTATGGCTACACCTTC.

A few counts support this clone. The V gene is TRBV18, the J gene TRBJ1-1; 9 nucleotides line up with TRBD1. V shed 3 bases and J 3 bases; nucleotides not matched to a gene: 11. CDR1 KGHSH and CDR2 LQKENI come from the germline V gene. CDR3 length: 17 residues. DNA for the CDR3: TGTGCCAGCTCACCTTCGCTTCTACAGGGGGCGGACACTGAAGCTTTCTTT. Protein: CASSPSLLQGADTEAFF.

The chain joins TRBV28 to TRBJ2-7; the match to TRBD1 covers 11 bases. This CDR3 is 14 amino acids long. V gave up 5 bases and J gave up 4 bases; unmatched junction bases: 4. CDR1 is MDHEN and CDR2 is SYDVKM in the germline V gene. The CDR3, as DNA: TGTGCCAGCAGTCACGGACAGGGGGCGTACGAGCAGTACTTC. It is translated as CASSHGQGAYEQYF.

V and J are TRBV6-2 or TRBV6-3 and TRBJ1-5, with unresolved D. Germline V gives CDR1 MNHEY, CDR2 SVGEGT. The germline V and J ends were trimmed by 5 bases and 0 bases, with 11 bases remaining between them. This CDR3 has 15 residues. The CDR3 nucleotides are TGTGCCAGCAGTCCAGTGGAGAATAGCAATCAGCCCCAGCATTTT. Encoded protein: CASSPVENSNQPQHF.

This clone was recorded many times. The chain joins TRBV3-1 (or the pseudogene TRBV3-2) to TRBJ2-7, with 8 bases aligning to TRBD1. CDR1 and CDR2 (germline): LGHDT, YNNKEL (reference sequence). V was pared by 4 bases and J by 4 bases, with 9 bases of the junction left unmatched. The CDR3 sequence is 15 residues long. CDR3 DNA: TGTGCCAGCAGCCTGGGCGGACAGGGCCCATACGAGCAGTACTTC. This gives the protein CASSLGGQGPYEQYF.

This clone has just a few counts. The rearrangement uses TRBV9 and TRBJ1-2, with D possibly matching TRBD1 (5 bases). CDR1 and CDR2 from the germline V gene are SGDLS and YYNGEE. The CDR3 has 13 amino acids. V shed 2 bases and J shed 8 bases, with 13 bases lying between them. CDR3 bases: TGTGCCAGCAGCGTTCCAGGGATGACGGGCTACACCTTC. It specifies CASSVPGMTGYTF.

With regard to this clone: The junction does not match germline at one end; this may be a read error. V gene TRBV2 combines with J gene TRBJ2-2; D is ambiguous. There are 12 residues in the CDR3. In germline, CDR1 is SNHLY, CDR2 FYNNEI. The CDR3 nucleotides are TGTGCCAGTAGTGTTAGCATCGGGGAGCTGTTTTTT. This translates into CASSVSIGELFF. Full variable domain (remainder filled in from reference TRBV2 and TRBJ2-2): EPEVTQTPSHQVTQMGQEVILRCVPISNHLYFYWYRQILGQKVEFLVSFYNNEISEKSEIFDDQFSVERPDGSNFTLKIRSTKLEDSAMYFCASSVSIGELFFGEGSRLTVL.